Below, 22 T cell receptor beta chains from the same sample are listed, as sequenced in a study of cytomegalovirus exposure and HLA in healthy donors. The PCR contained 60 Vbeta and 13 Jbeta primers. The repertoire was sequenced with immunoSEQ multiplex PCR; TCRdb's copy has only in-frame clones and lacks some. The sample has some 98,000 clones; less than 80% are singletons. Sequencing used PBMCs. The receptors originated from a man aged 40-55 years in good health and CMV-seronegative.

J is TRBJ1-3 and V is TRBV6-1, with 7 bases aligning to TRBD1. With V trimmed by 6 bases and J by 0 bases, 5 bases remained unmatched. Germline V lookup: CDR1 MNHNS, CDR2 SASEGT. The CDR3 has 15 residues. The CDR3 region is CASSLDRASGNTIYF. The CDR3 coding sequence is TGTGCCAGCAGCCTAGACAGGGCCTCTGGAAACACCATATATTTT.

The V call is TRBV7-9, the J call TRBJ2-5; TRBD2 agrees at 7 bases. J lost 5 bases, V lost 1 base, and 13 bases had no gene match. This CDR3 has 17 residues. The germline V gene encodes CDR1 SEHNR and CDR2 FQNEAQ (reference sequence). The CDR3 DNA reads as TGTGCCAGCAGCTTAGGACAGTCTGCGGGGGAACGGGAGACCCAGTACTTC. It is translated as CASSLGQSAGERETQYF. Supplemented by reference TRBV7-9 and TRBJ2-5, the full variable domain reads DTGVSQNPRHKITKRGQNVTFRCDPISEHNRLYWYRQTLGQGPEFLTYFQNEAQLEKSRLLSDRFSAERPKGSFSTLEIQRTEQGDSAMYLCASSLGQSAGERETQYFGPGTRLLVL.

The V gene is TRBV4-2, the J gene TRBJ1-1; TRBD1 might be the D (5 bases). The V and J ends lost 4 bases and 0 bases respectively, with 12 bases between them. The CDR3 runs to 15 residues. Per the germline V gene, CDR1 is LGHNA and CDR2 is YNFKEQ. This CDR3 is CASSPQDIMNTEAFF. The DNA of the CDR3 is TGTGCCAGCAGCCCCCAGGACATCATGAACACTGAAGCTTTCTTT.

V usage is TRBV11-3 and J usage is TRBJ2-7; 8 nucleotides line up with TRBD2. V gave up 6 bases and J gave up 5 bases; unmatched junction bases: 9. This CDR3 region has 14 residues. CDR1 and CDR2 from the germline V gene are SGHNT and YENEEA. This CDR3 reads CASSYPGGSHEQYF. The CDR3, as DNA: TGTGCCAGCAGTTACCCGGGAGGGTCCCACGAGCAGTACTTC.

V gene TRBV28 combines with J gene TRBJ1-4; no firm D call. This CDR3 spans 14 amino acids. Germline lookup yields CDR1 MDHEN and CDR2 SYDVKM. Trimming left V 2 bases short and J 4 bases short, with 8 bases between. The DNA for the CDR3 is TGTGCCAGCAGTTTACCGCTAAGTAATGAAAAACTGTTTTTT. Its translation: CASSLPLSNEKLFF. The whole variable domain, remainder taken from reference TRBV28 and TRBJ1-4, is DVKVTQSSRYLVKRTGEKVFLECVQDMDHENMFWYRQDPGLGLRLIYFSYDVKMKEKGDIPEGYSVSREKKERFSLILESASTNQTSMYLCASSLPLSNEKLFFGSGTQLSVL.

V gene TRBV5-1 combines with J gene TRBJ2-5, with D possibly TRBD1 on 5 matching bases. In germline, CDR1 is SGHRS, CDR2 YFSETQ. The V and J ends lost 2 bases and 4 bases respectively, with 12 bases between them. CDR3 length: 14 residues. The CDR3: CASSFQGVAETQYF. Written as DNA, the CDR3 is TGCGCCAGCAGCTTTCAAGGGGTAGCAGAGACCCAGTACTTC.

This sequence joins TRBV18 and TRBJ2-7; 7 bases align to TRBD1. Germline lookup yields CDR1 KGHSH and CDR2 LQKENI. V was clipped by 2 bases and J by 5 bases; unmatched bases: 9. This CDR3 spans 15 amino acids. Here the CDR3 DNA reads TGTGCCAGCTCACCAGGGATTCGGGACAGTGACGAGCAGTACTTC. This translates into CASSPGIRDSDEQYF.

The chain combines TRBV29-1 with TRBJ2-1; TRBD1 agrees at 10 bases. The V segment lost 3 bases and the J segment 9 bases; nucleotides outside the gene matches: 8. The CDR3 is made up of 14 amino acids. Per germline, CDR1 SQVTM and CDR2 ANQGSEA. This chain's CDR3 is CSVETGGRGGEQFF. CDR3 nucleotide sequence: TGCAGCGTTGAGACAGGGGGCCGGGGGGGTGAGCAGTTCTTC.

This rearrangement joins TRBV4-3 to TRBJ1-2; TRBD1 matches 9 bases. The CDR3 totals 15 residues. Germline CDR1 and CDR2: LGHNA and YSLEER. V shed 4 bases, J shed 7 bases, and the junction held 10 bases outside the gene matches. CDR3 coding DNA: TGCGCCAGCAGCCGGGGACAAGGGGGACAGGGTGGCTACACCTTC. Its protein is CASSRGQGGQGGYTF.

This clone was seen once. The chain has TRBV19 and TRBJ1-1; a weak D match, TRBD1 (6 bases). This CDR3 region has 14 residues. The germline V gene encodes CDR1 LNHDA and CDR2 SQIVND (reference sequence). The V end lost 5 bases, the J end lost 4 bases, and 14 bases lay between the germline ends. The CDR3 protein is CASSWGGDGTEAFF. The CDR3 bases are TGTGCCAGTAGTTGGGGGGGCGATGGCACTGAAGCTTTCTTT.

CDR3 coding DNA: TGTGCCAGCAGCGTAGACAGGGGTTATCAGGATACGCAGTATTTT. Protein: CASSVDRGYQDTQYF. This chain uses TRBV9 with TRBJ2-3; TRBD1 matches 7 bases. The ends lost 0 bases at V and 6 bases at J; junction bases unmatched: 7. Germline values: CDR1 SGDLS, CDR2 YYNGEE. This CDR3 spans 15 amino acids.

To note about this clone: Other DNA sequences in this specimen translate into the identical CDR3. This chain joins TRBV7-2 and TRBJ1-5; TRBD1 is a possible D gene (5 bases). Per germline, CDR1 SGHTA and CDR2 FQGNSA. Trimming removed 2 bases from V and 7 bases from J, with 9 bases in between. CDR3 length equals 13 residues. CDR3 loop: CASSLTGDQPQHF. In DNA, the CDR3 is TGTGCCAGCAGCTTAACAGGCGACCAGCCCCAGCATTTT.

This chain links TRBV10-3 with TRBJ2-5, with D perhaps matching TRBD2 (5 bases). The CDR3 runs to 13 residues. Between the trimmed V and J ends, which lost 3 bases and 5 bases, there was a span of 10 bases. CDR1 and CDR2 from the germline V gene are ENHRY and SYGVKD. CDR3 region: CAISEGSAETQYF. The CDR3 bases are TGTGCCATCAGTGAAGGGAGCGCCGAGACCCAGTACTTC.

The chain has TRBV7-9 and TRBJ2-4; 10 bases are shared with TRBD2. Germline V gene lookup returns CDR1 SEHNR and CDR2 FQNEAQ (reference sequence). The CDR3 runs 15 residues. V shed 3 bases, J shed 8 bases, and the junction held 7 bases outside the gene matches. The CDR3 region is CASSFSSGSLDIQYF. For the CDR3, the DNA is TGTGCCAGCAGCTTTTCTAGCGGGAGTTTGGACATTCAGTACTTC.

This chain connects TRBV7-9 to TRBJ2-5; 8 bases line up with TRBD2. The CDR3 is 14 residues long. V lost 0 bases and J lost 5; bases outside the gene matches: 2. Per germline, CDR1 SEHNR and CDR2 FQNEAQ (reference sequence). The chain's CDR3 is CASSLAREEETQYF. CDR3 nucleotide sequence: TGTGCCAGCAGCTTAGCGCGGGAGGAGGAGACCCAGTACTTC. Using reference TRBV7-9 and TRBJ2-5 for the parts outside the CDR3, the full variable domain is DTGVSQNPRHKITKRGQNVTFRCDPISEHNRLYWYRQTLGQGPEFLTYFQNEAQLEKSRLLSDRFSAERPKGSFSTLEIQRTEQGDSAMYLCASSLAREEETQYFGPGTRLLVL.

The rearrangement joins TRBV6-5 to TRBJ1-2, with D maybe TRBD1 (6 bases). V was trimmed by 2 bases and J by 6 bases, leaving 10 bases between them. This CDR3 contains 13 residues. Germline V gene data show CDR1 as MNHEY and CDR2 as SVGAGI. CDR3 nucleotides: TGTGCCAGCAGTTACCTGACAGGCAATGGCTACACCTTC. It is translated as CASSYLTGNGYTF.

CDR3 nucleotide sequence: TGTGCCAGCAGTGACCGGAGGCAGCCTAGCACAGATACGCAGTATTTT. Its protein product is CASSDRRQPSTDTQYF. The chain recombines TRBV6-1 with TRBJ2-3; tentative D call: TRBD2 (5 bases). The V end was cut by 3 bases, the J end by 0 bases, with 13 bases between. CDR1 and CDR2 (germline): MNHNS, SASEGT. The CDR3 runs to 16 residues.

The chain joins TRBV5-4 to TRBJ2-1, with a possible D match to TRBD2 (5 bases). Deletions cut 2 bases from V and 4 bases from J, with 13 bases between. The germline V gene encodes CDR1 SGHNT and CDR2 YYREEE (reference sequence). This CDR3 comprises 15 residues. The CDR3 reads CASSFRDYLYNEQFF. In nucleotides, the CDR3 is TGTGCCAGCAGCTTCCGGGATTACTTATACAATGAGCAGTTCTTC.

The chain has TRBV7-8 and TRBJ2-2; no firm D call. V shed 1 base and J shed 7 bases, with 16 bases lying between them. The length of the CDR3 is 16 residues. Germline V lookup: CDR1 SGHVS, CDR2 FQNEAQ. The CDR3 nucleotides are TGTGCCAGCAGCTTAGGTAGCCCGGAGTACCGCGGGGAGCTGTTTTTT. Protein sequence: CASSLGSPEYRGELFF. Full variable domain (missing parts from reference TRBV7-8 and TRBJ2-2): GAGVSQSPRYKVAKRGQDVALRCDPISGHVSLFWYQQALGQGPEFLTYFQNEAQLDKSGLPSDRFFAERPEGSVSTLKIQRTQQEDSAVYLCASSLGSPEYRGELFFGEGSRLTVL.

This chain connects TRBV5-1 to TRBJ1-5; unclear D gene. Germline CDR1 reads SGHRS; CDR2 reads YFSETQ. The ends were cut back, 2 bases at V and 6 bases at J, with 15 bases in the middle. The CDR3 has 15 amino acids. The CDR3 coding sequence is TGCGCCAGCAGCTTTGGGCCGGGGAACATTCAGCCCCAGCATTTT. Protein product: CASSFGPGNIQPQHF.

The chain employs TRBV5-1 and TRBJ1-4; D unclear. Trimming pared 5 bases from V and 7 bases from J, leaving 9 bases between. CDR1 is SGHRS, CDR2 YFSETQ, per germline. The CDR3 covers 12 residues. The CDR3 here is CASRRDTEKLFF. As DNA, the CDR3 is TGCGCCAGCAGACGAGACACTGAAAAACTGTTTTTT.

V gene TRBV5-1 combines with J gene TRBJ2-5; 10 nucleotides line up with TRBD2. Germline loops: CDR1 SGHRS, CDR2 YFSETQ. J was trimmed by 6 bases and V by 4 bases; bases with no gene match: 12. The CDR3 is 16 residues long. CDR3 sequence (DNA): TGCGCCAGCAGCATCGTAGCGGGAGGTGGGGGAAAGACCCAGTACTTC. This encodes CASSIVAGGGGKTQYF.